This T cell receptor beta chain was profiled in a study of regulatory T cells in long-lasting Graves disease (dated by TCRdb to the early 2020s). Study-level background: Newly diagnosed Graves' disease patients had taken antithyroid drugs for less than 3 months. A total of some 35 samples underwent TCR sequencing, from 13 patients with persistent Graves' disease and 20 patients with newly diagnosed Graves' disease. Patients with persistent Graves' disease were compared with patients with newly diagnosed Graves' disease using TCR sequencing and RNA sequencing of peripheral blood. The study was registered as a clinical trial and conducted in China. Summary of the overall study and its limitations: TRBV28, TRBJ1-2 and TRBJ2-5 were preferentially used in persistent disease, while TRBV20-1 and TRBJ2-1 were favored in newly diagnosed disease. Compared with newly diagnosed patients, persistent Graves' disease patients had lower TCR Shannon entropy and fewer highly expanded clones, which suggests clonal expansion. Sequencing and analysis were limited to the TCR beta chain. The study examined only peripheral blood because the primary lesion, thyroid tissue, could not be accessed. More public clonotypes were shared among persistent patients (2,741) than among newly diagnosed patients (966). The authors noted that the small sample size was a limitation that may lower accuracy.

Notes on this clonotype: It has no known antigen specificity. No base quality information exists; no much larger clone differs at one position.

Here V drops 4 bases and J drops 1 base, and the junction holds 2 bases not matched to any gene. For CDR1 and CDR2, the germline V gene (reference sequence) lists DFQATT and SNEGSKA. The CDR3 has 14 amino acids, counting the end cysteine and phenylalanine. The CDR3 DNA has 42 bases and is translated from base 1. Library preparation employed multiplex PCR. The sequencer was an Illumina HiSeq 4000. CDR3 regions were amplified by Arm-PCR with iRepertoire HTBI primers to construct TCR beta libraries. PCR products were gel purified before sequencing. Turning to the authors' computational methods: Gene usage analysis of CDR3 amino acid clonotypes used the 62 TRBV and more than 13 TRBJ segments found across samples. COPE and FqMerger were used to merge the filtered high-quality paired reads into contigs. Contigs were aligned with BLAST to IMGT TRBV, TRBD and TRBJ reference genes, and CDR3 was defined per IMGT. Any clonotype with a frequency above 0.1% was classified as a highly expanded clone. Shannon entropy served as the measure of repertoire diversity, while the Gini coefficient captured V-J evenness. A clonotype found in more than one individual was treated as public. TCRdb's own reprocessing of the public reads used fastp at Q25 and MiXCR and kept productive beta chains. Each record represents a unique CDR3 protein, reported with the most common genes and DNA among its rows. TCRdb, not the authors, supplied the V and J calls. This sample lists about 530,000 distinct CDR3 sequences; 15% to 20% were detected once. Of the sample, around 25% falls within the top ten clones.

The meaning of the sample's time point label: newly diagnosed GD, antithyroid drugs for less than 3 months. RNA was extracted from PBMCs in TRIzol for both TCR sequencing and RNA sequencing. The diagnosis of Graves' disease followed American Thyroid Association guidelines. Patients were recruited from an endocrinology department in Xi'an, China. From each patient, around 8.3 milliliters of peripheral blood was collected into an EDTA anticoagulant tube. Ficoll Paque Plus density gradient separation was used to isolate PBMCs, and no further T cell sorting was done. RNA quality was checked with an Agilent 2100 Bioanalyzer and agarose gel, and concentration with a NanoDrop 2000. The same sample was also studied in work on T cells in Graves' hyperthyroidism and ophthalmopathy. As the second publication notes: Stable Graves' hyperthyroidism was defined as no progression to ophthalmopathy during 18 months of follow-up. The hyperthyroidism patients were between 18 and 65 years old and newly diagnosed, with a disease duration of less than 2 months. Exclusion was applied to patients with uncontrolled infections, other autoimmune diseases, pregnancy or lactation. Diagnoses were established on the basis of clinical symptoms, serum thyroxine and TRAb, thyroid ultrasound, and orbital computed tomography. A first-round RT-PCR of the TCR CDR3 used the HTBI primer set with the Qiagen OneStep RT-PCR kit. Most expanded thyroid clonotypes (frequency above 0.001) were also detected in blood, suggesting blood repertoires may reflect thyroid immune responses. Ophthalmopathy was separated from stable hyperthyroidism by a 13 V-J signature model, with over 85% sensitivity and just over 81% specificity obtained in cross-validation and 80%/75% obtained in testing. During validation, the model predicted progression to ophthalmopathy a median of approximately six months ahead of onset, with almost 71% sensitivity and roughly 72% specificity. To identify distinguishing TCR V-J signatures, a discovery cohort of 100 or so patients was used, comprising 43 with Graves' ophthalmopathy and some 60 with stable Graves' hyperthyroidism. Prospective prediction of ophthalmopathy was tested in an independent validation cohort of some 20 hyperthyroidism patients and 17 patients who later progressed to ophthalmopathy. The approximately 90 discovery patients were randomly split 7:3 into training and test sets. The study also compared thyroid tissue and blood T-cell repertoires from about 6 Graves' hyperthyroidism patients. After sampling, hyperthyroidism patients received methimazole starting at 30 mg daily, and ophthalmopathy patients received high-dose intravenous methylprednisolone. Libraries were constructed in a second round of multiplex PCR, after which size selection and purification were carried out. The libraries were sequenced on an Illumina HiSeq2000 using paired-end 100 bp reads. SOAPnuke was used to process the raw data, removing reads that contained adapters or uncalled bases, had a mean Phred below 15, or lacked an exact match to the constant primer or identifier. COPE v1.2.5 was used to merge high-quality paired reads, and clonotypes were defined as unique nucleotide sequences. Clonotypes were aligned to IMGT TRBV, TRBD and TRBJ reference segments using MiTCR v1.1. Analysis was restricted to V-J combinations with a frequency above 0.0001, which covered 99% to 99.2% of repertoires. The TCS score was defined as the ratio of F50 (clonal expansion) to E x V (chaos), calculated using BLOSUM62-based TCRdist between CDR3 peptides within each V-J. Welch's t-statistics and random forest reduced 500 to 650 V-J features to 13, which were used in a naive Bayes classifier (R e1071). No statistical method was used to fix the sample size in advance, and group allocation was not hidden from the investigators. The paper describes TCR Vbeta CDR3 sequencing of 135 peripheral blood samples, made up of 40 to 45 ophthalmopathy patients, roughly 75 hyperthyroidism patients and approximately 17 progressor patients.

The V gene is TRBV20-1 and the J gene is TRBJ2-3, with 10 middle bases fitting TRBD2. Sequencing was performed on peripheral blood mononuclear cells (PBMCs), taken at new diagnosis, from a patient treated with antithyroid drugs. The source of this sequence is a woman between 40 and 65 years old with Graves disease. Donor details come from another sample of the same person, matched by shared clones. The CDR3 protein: CSAIAGGRTDTQYF. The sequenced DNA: TGCAGTGCTATAGCGGGGGGCCGCACAGATACGCAGTATTTT.